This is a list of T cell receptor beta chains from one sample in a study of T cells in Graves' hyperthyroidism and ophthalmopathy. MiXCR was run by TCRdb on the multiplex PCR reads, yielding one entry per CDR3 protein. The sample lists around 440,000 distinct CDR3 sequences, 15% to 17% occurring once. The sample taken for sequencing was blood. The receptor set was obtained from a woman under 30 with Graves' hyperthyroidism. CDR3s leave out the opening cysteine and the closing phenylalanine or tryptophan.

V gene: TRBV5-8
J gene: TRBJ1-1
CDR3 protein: ASSTTQGTMNTEAF

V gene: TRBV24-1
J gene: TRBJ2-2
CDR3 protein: ATSVRGRSGELF

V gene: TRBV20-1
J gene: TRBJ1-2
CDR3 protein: SAQREPNYGYT

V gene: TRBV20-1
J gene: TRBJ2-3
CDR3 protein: SARGVGGRVTDTQY

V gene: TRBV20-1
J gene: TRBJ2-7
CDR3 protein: SAPSGSSGSYEQY

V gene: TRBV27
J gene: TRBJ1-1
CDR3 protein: ASSSLTGITEAF

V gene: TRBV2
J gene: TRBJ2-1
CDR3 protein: ARETSGGAIEQF

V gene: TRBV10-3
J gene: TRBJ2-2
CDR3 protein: AIWTRVTGELF

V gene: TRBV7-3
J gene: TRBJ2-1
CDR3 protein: ASSRQGTSYNEQF

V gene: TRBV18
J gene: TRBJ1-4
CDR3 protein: ASSLQGGANEKLF

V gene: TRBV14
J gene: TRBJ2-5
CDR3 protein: ASSQEGRGSWYETQY

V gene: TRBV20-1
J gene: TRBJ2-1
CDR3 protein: SARGGTSGSVHEQF

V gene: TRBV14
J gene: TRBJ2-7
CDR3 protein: ASSLGYGQFYEQY

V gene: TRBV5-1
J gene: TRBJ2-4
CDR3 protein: ASSLASGGPNIQY

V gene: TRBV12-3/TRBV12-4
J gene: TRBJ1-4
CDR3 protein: ASSNGTPNEKLF

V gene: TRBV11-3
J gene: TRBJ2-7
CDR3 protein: ASSLVRDPNYEQY

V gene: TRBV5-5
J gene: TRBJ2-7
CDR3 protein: ASSFEAQYEQY

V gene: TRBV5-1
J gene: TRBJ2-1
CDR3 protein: ASSLLRGENNEQF

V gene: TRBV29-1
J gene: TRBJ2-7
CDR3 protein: SVGRQGYEQY

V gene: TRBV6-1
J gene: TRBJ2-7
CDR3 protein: ASSTRDKSYEQY

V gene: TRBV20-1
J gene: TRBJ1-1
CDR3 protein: SAPGTGVSSEAF

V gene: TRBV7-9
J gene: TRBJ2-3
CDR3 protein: ASSYGQGDAIIGDTQY

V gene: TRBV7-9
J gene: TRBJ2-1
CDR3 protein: ASSYNPASGANEQF

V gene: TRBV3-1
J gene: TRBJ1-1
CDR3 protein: ASSLNTGLGTTEAF

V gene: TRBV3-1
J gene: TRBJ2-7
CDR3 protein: ASSQRAGGFDEQY

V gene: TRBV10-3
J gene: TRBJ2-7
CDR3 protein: AISDGGVYEQY

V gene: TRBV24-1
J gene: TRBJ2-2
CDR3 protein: ATSDIPNTGELF

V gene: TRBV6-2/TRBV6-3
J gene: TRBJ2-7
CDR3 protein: ASSYSARSLYEQY

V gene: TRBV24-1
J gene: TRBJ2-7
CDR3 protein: ATSDSGGGTYEQY

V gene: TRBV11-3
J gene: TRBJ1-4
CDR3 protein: ASSLAARKLF

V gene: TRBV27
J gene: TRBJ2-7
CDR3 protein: ASSSPGQGINEQY

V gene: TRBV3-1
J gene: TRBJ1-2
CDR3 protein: ASRQQGTVDGYT

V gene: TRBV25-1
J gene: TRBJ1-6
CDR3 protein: ASGVSPVNSPLH

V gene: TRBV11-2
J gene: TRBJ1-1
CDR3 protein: ASSLEGVGMNTEAF

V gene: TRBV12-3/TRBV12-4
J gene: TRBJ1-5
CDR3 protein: ASSPGQDNQPQH

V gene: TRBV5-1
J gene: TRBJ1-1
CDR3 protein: ASSSRTPRGTEAF

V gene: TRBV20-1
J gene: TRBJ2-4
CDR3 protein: SASIDALAKNIQY

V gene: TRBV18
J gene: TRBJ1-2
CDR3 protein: ASSPMDNYGYT

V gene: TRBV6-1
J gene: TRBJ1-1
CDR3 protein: ASSERVRSTEAF

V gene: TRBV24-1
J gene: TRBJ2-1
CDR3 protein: ATSDWTSGYNEQF